This T cell receptor beta chain is drawn from a study of T cell responses to AZD1222 COVID-19 vaccine. About the research overall: Analyses pooled second doses at about 4 or about 12 weeks. Study outcomes and limitations: Repertoire samples came only from after the peak T cell response. Donors were chiefly white British, with a greater number of females, and clonal diversity was perhaps underestimated.

The data were produced by immunoSEQ multiplex PCR, yet TCRdb's version contains in-frame clones alone and is incomplete. The data show around 84,000 clones, approximately 86% seen once. Concerning this clone: Its antigen remains unidentified.

This CDR3 is 14 amino acids long. CDR1 and CDR2 (germline): SGHRS, YFSETQ. The J segment lost 2 bases and the V segment lost 3 bases, leaving 5 bases of the junction unmatched. The source is an adult in good health. The genes are TRBV5-1 and TRBJ2-7; 7 bases map to TRBD1. Sequenced material: peripheral blood, taken on day 0 of AZD1222 vaccination. The CDR3 protein is CASSSMGQPYEQYF. CDR3 bases: TGCGCCAGCAGCTCGATGGGACAGCCCTACGAGCAGTACTTC.